This T cell receptor (beta chain) was recorded in a study of cytomegalovirus exposure and HLA in healthy donors. Background on the study: Under 85% of around 390 genotyped donors fell in the Caucasian-associated ancestry cluster.

The V end lost 5 bases, the J end lost 0 bases, and 14 bases lay between the germline ends. CDR3 length: 15 amino acids. The germline gives CDR1 MDHEN, CDR2 SYDVKM. Findings and limits, study-wide: Analysis performed later found about 18,000 TCR beta sequences associated with HLA alleles at 0.05 false discovery rate. A list of roughly 180 TCR beta chains associated with cytomegalovirus was given.

Researchers ran the PCR with 60 Vbeta and 13 Jbeta primers. TCRdb's copy holds only in-frame clones and misses some; the assay was immunoSEQ multiplex PCR. The sample records around 190,000 clones, approximately 85% being singletons. Remarks on this clone: Its antigen remains unidentified.

Sequencing was done on a sample of PBMCs. The receptor's source is a woman in her forties or fifties in good health and CMV-seronegative. The genes are TRBV28 and TRBJ2-7; possibly TRBD1 for D (6 bases). CDR3 DNA: TGTGCCAGCAGTGCCGGACAGACGAGCTCCTACGAGCAGTACTTC. This gives the protein CASSAGQTSSYEQYF.